These 7 T cell receptor beta chains were all obtained from the same sample, sequenced in a study of blood T cells in healthy people across ages. The use of a sample-barcoded 5' primer and a J-beta primer mix characterized a second PCR of roughly 6 to 11 cycles. From the 5' RACE reads, TCRdb called clonotypes with MiXCR, one entry per CDR3 protein. The sample has 2 million or so distinct CDR3 sequences, around 48% seen once; the top ten hold over 2%. Sequenced sample: blood. The receptors shown here come from a woman in her forties in good health.

This chain uses TRBV20-1 with TRBJ2-7, with D possibly matching TRBD1 (5 bases). The CDR3 loop spans 14 amino acids. V was cut by 2 bases and J by 0 bases, with 11 bases left in between. Germline CDR1 and CDR2: DFQATT and SNEGSKA (reference sequence). The CDR3 region has the DNA TGCAGTGCTAGACCTAGACAGAGCTCCTACGAGCAGTACTTC. Protein product: CSARPRQSSYEQYF.

The J gene is TRBJ1-5, the V gene TRBV6-2 or TRBV6-3, with unresolved D. This CDR3 has 11 residues. CDR1 MNHEY and CDR2 SVGEGT come from the germline V gene. The ends were cut back, 2 bases at V and 6 bases at J, with 2 bases in the middle. CDR3 DNA: TGTGCCAGCAGTTACCCTCAGCCCCAGCATTTT. Translation gives CASSYPQPQHF.

The chain combines TRBV14 with TRBJ2-7; TRBD1 might be the D (6 bases). CDR3 length: 15 amino acids. Germline CDR1 is SGHDN and CDR2 is FVKESK. V was cut by 2 bases and J by 4 bases, with 15 bases left in between. This CDR3 is CASSQQQGLGYEQYF. CDR3 sequence (DNA): TGTGCCAGCAGCCAACAACAGGGCCTAGGGTACGAGCAGTACTTC.

The chain combines TRBV27 with TRBJ1-6, with 7 bases identical to TRBD1. CDR1 and CDR2 from the germline V gene are MNHEY and SMNVEV (reference sequence). CDR3 size: 13 residues. The junction had 8 bases not matched to a gene; V was cut back by 8 bases and J by 10 bases. The CDR3 DNA follows: TGTGCCAGCGGCAACAGGGGTGGCTCACCCCTCCACTTT. Residues: CASGNRGGSPLHF.

The V and J genes are TRBV10-3 and TRBJ2-7, with TRBD1 identical over 9 bases. Looked up from germline, CDR1 is ENHRY and CDR2 is SYGVKD. The V and J ends lost 6 bases and 3 bases, in that order; junction bases with no gene match: 6. The CDR3 totals 14 residues. The chain's CDR3 is CAIRSGQGFYEQYF. In DNA form, the CDR3 reads TGTGCCATCAGGTCGGGACAGGGATTCTACGAGCAGTACTTC.

The rearrangement links TRBV12-3 or TRBV12-4 to TRBJ1-5; weak D call: TRBD1 (5 bases). This CDR3 is built from 16 residues. V was clipped by 3 bases and J by 1 base, with 13 bases between them. The CDR3 DNA reads TGTGCCAGCAGTTTCGTTCCAGGGACCAGCAATCAGCCCCAGCATTTT. Translation gives CASSFVPGTSNQPQHF.

This clonotype has only one observation. The chain employs TRBV6-1 and TRBJ1-5; 8 positions agree with TRBD1. V was pared by 5 bases and J by 0 bases, with 21 bases of the junction left unmatched. Germline values: CDR1 MNHNS, CDR2 SASEGT. The CDR3 totals 21 residues. CDR3 sequence: CASSTETPNMTGAFSNQPQHF. CDR3 DNA: TGTGCCAGCAGTACGGAAACTCCAAATATGACAGGGGCCTTTAGCAATCAGCCCCAGCATTTT.